One and the same sample provided the 28 T cell receptor beta chains below, sequenced in a study of blood T cell repertoires in COVID-19. Assay used: immunoSEQ multiplex PCR; TCRdb lists only in-frame clones, some missing. The sample holds 95,000 to 110,000 clones, about 80% seen once. Sequenced sample: peripheral blood. The receptors derive from a man in his 70s with acute or convalescent COVID-19.

DNA for the CDR3: TGTGCCAGCAGGCCCGGACAGGGCGATAATTCACCCCTCCACTTT. It is translated as CASRPGQGDNSPLHF. The chain couples TRBV2 to TRBJ1-6, with 8 nucleotides matching TRBD1. This CDR3 region has 15 residues. The V and J ends lost 6 bases and 5 bases, in that order; junction bases with no gene match: 6. Germline lookup yields CDR1 SNHLY and CDR2 FYNNEI.

The chain has TRBV19 and TRBJ1-4; 9 bases fit TRBD1. The germline V gene has CDR1 LNHDA and CDR2 SQIVND (reference sequence). The CDR3 runs to 14 residues. The V segment lost 5 bases and the J segment 8 bases; nucleotides outside the gene matches: 6. In nucleotides, the CDR3 is TGTGCCAGTAGTGATCCGGGACAGGGAGAAAAACTGTTTTTT. Its protein is CASSDPGQGEKLFF.

This clone turned up a few times. The rearrangement joins TRBV18 to TRBJ2-7; D may be TRBD1 (6 bases). The CDR3 has 14 amino acids. The germline V gene has CDR1 KGHSH and CDR2 LQKENI. Trimming pared 3 bases from V and 5 bases from J, leaving 14 bases between. The CDR3 bases are TGTGCCAGCTCACCCCTACAGGGTTCTAACGAGCAGTACTTC. The encoded protein is CASSPLQGSNEQYF.

The chain joins TRBV15 to TRBJ2-1, with a possible D match to TRBD1 (7 bases). Germline V gene data show CDR1 as LNHNV and CDR2 as YYDKDF (reference sequence). The CDR3 spans 17 residues. V was cut by 0 bases and J by 2 bases, with 14 bases left in between. The CDR3 spells CATSRDAGQSTYNEQFF. The CDR3 coding sequence is TGTGCCACCAGCAGAGATGCGGGACAGTCCACCTACAATGAGCAGTTCTTC. Supplemented by reference TRBV15 and TRBJ2-1, the full variable domain reads DAMVIQNPRYQVTQFGKPVTLSCSQTLNHNVMYWYQQKSSQAPKLLFHYYDKDFNNEADTPDNFQSRRPNTSFCFLDIRSPGLGDTAMYLCATSRDAGQSTYNEQFFGPGTRLTVL.

The chain joins TRBV29-1 to TRBJ2-7, with D perhaps TRBD1 (6 bases). Germline loops: CDR1 SQVTM, CDR2 ANQGSEA. The CDR3 covers 12 residues. V was clipped by 6 bases and J by 3 bases, with 12 bases between them. CDR3 bases: TGCAGCGTGGACAGTCCGGACTACGAGCAGTACTTC. Its protein is CSVDSPDYEQYF.

The chain carries TRBV11-2 and TRBJ2-7; the match to TRBD1 covers 7 bases. V shed 5 bases and J 2 bases; nucleotides not matched to a gene: 6. The CDR3 has 14 residues. Germline values: CDR1 SGHAT, CDR2 FQNNGV. CDR3 nucleotides: TGTGCCAGCAGCCCCCGACAGGGAACCTACGAGCAGTACTTC. Translated, it gives CASSPRQGTYEQYF.

This rearrangement joins TRBV12-3 or TRBV12-4 to TRBJ1-2, with D tentatively TRBD1 (6 bases). Trimming removed 5 bases from V and 8 bases from J, with 15 bases in between. CDR3 length: 13 amino acids. The CDR3 is CASSPQGGLGYTF. DNA for the CDR3: TGTGCCAGCAGTCCCCAAGGGGGTCTAGGCTACACCTTC.

This chain uses TRBV6-1 with TRBJ1-5; D uncertain. CDR1 MNHNS and CDR2 SASEGT come from the germline V gene. V gave up 2 bases and J gave up 6 bases, with 8 bases separating them. This CDR3 region has 13 residues. The CDR3: CASSETSSQPQHF. CDR3 DNA: TGTGCCAGCAGTGAAACATCAAGTCAGCCCCAGCATTTT.

This chain links TRBV4-1 with TRBJ2-4; maybe TRBD1 (6 bases). Trimming took 0 bases from V and 1 from J, leaving 10 bases between them. CDR3 length equals 16 residues. In germline, CDR1 is MGHRA, CDR2 YSYEKL. CDR3 DNA sequence: TGCGCCAGCAGCCAAGAAGGGGGTACCGCCAAAAACATTCAGTACTTC. It codes for CASSQEGGTAKNIQYF.

The chain employs TRBV2 and TRBJ1-1; D remains unclear. This CDR3 is built from 15 residues. V was cut by 7 bases and J by 0 bases, with 15 bases left in between. Germline V CDR1 and CDR2: SNHLY, FYNNEI. CDR3 region: CASMVQSAMNTEAFF. CDR3 bases: TGTGCCAGCATGGTCCAGTCTGCCATGAACACTGAAGCTTTCTTT.

The DNA of the CDR3 is TGTGCCAGCGAAGGCAGGGGGAACACCGGGGAGCTGTTTTTT. Amino acid sequence: CASEGRGNTGELFF. The chain has TRBV9 and TRBJ2-2; D might be TRBD1 (6 bases). This CDR3 is built from 14 residues. V was shortened by 7 bases and J by 1 base, with 11 bases between the two germline ends. From germline, CDR1 is SGDLS and CDR2 YYNGEE.

There are a few counts of this clone. The chain couples TRBV19 to TRBJ1-5, with 7 positions matching TRBD1. V gave up 6 bases and J gave up 7 bases; unmatched junction bases: 12. CDR3 length: 15 residues. Germline V CDR1 and CDR2: LNHDA, SQIVND (reference sequence). For the CDR3, the DNA is TGTGCCAGTAGACCCGACAGGGAGATCAACCAGCCCCAGCATTTT. Its protein is CASRPDREINQPQHF.

This chain joins TRBV12-5 and TRBJ2-7, with 7 bases matching TRBD1. The CDR3 covers 14 residues. J gave up 4 bases and V 3 bases, and 6 bases lay outside the gene matches. CDR1 is LGHNT, CDR2 FRNRAP, per germline. CDR3 DNA: TGTGCTAGTGGTTTAGAGGGGGCTCTATACGAGCAGTACTTC. Translating gives CASGLEGALYEQYF. Drawing the rest from reference TRBV12-5 and TRBJ2-7, the complete variable domain is DARVTQTPRHKVTEMGQEVTMRCQPILGHNTVFWYRQTMMQGLELLAYFRNRAPLDDSGMPKDRFSAEMPDATLATLKIQPSEPRDSAVYFCASGLEGALYEQYFGPGTRLTVT.

This chain uses TRBV6-6 with TRBJ1-1; 8 bases match TRBD1. This CDR3 is built from 14 residues. Germline V gene sequence: CDR1 MNHNY, CDR2 SVGAGI (reference sequence). Trimming removed 4 bases from V and 7 bases from J; junction bases left unmatched: 8. The CDR3 nucleotides read TGTGCCAGCAGTTTGGACAGGGCCCTCATTGAAGCTTTCTTT. Translated: CASSLDRALIEAFF.

Regarding this clone: Compared with germline, one end of the junction differs, possibly owing to a read error. The rearrangement links TRBV7-6 to TRBJ2-7, with D possibly being TRBD1 or TRBD2 (5 bases each). The CDR3 extends over 15 amino acids. Per germline, CDR1 SGHVS and CDR2 FNYEAQ. The chain's CDR3 is CASSVATERTYEQYF. In DNA, the CDR3 is TGTGCCAGCAGCGTAGCGACAGAGAGAACCTACGAGCAGTACTTC.

The chain is built from TRBV5-6 and TRBJ1-6, with 9 bases fitting TRBD1. With 0 bases clipped from V and 10 bases from J, the junction kept 8 bases outside the gene matches. CDR1 and CDR2 from the germline V gene are SGHDT and YYEEEE. The CDR3 extends over 16 amino acids. The CDR3 DNA sequence: TGTGCCAGCAGCTTGGCCTCCGGGACAGGGCTCTCACCCCTCCACTTT. Protein sequence: CASSLASGTGLSPLHF.

This sequence joins TRBV5-1 and TRBJ2-5, with a weak D call TRBD2 (6 bases). V was clipped by 3 bases and J by 4 bases, with 13 bases between them. The length of the CDR3 is 14 residues. Looked up from germline, CDR1 is SGHRS and CDR2 is YFSETQ. CDR3 nucleotide sequence: TGCGCCAGCAGCTCCACCAGCGGGTTAGAGACCCAGTACTTC. Translated: CASSSTSGLETQYF.

The chain has TRBV7-8 and TRBJ1-3; D call uncertain. Per the germline V gene, CDR1 is SGHVS and CDR2 is FQNEAQ. V lost 6 bases and J 0 bases, leaving 15 bases between the germline ends. CDR3 length equals 16 residues. The CDR3 nucleotides read TGTGCCAGCAGTGTTTCCTCCCGGGGCTCTGGAAACACCATATATTTT. Encoded protein: CASSVSSRGSGNTIYF.

J is TRBJ2-5 and V is TRBV6-6; D might be TRBD2 (6 bases). Germline CDR1 MNHNY, CDR2 SVGAGI (reference sequence). V dropped 6 bases and J dropped 10 bases, with 18 bases sitting between them. The CDR3 covers 13 residues. CDR3 protein: CASRPGTSSDQYF. The CDR3 DNA is TGTGCCAGCAGGCCCGGGACTTCATCAGACCAGTACTTC.

The chain couples TRBV9 to TRBJ2-1, with 7 bases aligning to TRBD1. V trimming: 3 bases; J trimming: 6 bases; junction bases outside the gene matches: 21. The CDR3 loop spans 19 amino acids. Germline V gene sequence: CDR1 SGDLS, CDR2 YYNGEE. The CDR3 DNA follows: TGTGCCAGCAGCGCCCGATCAACCAGACAGGGCTTTTCGGTCAATGAGCAGTTCTTC. This sequence encodes CASSARSTRQGFSVNEQFF.

The rearrangement links TRBV5-1 to TRBJ1-1; 9 bases map to TRBD1. The CDR3 spans 15 residues. The V segment lost 4 bases and the J segment 1 base; nucleotides outside the gene matches: 5. Germline assignment: CDR1 SGHRS and CDR2 YFSETQ. The CDR3 DNA reads TGCGCCAGCAGCGGGACAGGGTTAGGGAACACTGAAGCTTTCTTT. Translation gives CASSGTGLGNTEAFF.

The chain employs TRBV6-4 and TRBJ2-6, with D unresolved. The germline gives CDR1 MRHNA, CDR2 SNTAGT. CDR3 length: 17 amino acids. Trimming shortened V by 3 bases and J by 2 bases, and 14 bases separated the two germline ends. Here the CDR3 reads CASSEGPGGTGANVLTF. The CDR3 DNA sequence: TGTGCCAGCAGTGAGGGCCCCGGTGGAACTGGGGCCAACGTCCTGACTTTC.

CDR3 sequence reads: CATSDLTSNEQFF. Here the CDR3 DNA reads TGTGCCACCAGTGATCTAACTTCGAATGAGCAGTTCTTC. The chain links TRBV24-1 to TRBJ2-1; D unclear. The germline V and J ends were trimmed by 3 bases and 7 bases, with 9 bases remaining between them. CDR3 length equals 13 residues. Germline V gene lookup returns CDR1 KGHDR and CDR2 SFDVKD.

V and J are TRBV11-3 and TRBJ1-1; weak D call: TRBD1 (5 bases). Germline CDR1 SGHNT, CDR2 YENEEA. The V end was cut by 2 bases, the J end by 2 bases, with 6 bases between. This CDR3 is 13 amino acids long. The CDR3 sequence: CASSLRGNTEAFF. CDR3 sequence (DNA): TGTGCCAGCAGCTTAAGGGGAAACACTGAAGCTTTCTTT.

The chain combines TRBV5-4 with TRBJ1-2; 8 positions match TRBD1. The germline CDR1 and CDR2 sequences are SGHNT and YYREEE (reference sequence). V trimming: 2 bases; J trimming: 6 bases; junction bases outside the gene matches: 6. This CDR3 contains 14 residues. The CDR3: CASSLSDRDHGYTF. CDR3 in DNA: TGTGCCAGCAGCTTATCGGACAGGGACCATGGCTACACCTTC.

The chain joins TRBV5-1 to TRBJ1-2; D is undetermined. V was shortened by 0 bases and J by 8 bases, with 11 bases between the two germline ends. The CDR3 covers 13 residues. The germline V gene encodes CDR1 SGHRS and CDR2 YFSETQ. In DNA, the CDR3 is TGCGCCAGCAGCTTGGCCGGGGATTCGGGCTACACCTTC. Residues: CASSLAGDSGYTF.

This chain joins TRBV5-1 and TRBJ1-4; D unresolved. The V gene's germline CDR1 is SGHRS and CDR2 YFSETQ. The CDR3 runs to 13 residues. Trimming removed 0 bases from V and 5 bases from J, with 5 bases in between. CDR3 loop: CASSLESNEKLFF. The CDR3, as DNA: TGCGCCAGCAGCTTGGAATCGAATGAAAAACTGTTTTTT.

The chain carries TRBV6-5 and TRBJ2-3, with 9 bases lining up with TRBD2. After removal of 7 bases from V and 4 bases from J, the junction contained 6 bases not matched to a gene. Germline CDR1 reads MNHEY; CDR2 reads SVGAGI. The CDR3 is made up of 14 amino acids. Here the CDR3 DNA reads TGTGCCAGCACTCCGGGACTAGCCCCAGATACGCAGTATTTT. It specifies CASTPGLAPDTQYF.